This T cell receptor beta chain was sequenced for a study of blood T cell repertoires in COVID-19. Whole-study context: PBMCs, B-cell-depleted T cells, or T cells were the source of the cDNA or gDNA that made up the material.

Source study methods: Nucleated cell counts were estimated from reference gene primer amplification. Repertoires were generated with immunoSEQ multiplex PCR, while TCRdb's copy carries only in-frame clones and drops some. The DNA was the basis for D and trimming; V, J and clone size are from that table. The repertoire consists of roughly 440,000 clones, with approximately 88% occurring once and the leading ten covering roughly 12%. V lost 0 bases, J lost 1 base, and 6 bases lay in between. Germline CDR1 and CDR2: KGHSH and LQKENI. The CDR3 is made up of 15 amino acids. Seattle cases were enrolled at active infection and followed longitudinally.

Input material: peripheral blood. This receptor was taken from a woman in her forties or fifties with COVID-19, enrolled during active disease. This rearrangement joins TRBV18 to TRBJ2-2; no clear D. The CDR3 nucleotides are TGTGCCAGCTCACCACCGGTCAGGAACACCGGGGAGCTGTTTTTT. Translated, it gives CASSPPVRNTGELFF.